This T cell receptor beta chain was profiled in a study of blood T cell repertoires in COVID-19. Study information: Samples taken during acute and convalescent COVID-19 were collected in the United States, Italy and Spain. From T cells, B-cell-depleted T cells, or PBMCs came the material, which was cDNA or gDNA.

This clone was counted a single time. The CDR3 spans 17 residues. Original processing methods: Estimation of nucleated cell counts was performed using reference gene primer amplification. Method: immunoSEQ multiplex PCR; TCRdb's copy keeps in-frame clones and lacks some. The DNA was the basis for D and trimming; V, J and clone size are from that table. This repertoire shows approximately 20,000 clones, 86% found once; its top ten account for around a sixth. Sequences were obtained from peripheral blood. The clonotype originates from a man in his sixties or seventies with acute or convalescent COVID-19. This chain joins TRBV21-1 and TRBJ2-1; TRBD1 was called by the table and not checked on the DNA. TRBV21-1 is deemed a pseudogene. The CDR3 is CASSKNGQESSYNEQFF. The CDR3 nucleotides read TGTGCCAGCAGCAAAAACGGACAGGAGAGCTCCTACAATGAGCAGTTCTTC.